The rows below give T cell receptor beta chains drawn from one sample of a study of blood T cell repertoires in COVID-19. Libraries were prepared by immunoSEQ multiplex PCR; TCRdb keeps only in-frame clonotypes and omits some of them. The sample has 180,000 or so clones, approximately 83% seen once. The specimen was PBMCs or T cells enriched from blood (not recorded which). The receptors shown here come from a man aged 40-49 years who had recovered from COVID-19. Each CDR3 is given with its conserved first and last residue. Each record gives: D gene, clone size, V gene, J gene, CDR3 protein, CDR3 DNA. D genes are given only for firm matches. Size values are once, few and many counts, or a class for expanded clones, and some rows have none.

>.|.|TRBV2|TRBJ2-7
CASRTKGHHYEQYF
TGTGCCAGCAGAACAAAGGGACATCACTACGAGCAGTACTTC
>TRBD2|.|TRBV25-1|TRBJ2-3
CASSSGGFNTQYF
TGTGCCAGCAGCAGCGGGGGATTCAATACGCAGTATTTT
>TRBD1|.|TRBV28|TRBJ2-7
CATSRTGVRYEQYF
TGTGCCACCAGCCGAACAGGGGTGCGCTACGAGCAGTACTTC
>TRBD1|.|TRBV24-1|TRBJ1-2
CATRQGLSDGYTF
TGTGCCACCAGACAGGGGTTGTCGGATGGCTACACCTTC
>TRBD1|.|TRBV7-2|TRBJ1-2
CASSGTANYGYTF
TGTGCCAGCAGCGGGACAGCTAACTATGGCTACACCTTC
>.|.|TRBV6-6|TRBJ1-5
CASSYPQAPDQPQHF
TGTGCCAGCAGTTACCCGCAGGCCCCGGATCAGCCCCAGCATTTT
>.|.|TRBV9|TRBJ2-7
CASSVDPNSYEQYF
TGTGCCAGCAGCGTAGATCCTAACAGCTACGAGCAGTACTTC
>TRBD1|.|TRBV18|TRBJ2-7
CASSQGAHEQYF
TGTGCCAGCTCGCAGGGGGCCCACGAGCAGTACTTC
>TRBD1|.|TRBV5-6|TRBJ1-2
CASSFDRAHMDYGYTF
TGTGCCAGCAGCTTCGACAGGGCTCATATGGACTATGGCTACACCTTC
>.|once|TRBV30|TRBJ1-1
CAWSVLGPLRDTEAFF
TGTGCCTGGAGTGTACTTGGTCCATTGAGGGACACTGAAGCTTTCTTT
>TRBD1|.|TRBV5-6|TRBJ2-7
CASSLRDRLYEQYF
TGTGCCAGCAGCTTAAGGGACAGGCTCTACGAGCAGTACTTC
>.|few|TRBV11-2|TRBJ1-3
CASSLDGTSSGNTIYF
TGTGCCAGCAGCTTAGATGGGACATCTTCTGGAAACACCATATATTTT
>TRBD1|.|TRBV5-4|TRBJ2-1
CASSLGDRGGNEQFF
TGTGCCAGCAGCTTGGGGGACAGGGGTGGCAATGAGCAGTTCTTC
>.|.|TRBV28|TRBJ2-7
CASSLSQVPYEQYF
TGTGCCAGCAGTTTATCTCAGGTACCCTACGAGCAGTACTTC
>.|.|TRBV4-3|TRBJ2-1
CASSQDFPGRYSEQFF
TGCGCCAGCAGCCAAGATTTCCCGGGGAGGTATAGTGAGCAGTTCTTC
>TRBD1|.|TRBV19|TRBJ1-5
CASSTGTGAKAQHF
TGTGCCAGTAGTACCGGGACAGGGGCTAAGGCCCAGCATTTT
>TRBD1|few|TRBV24-1|TRBJ1-3
CATSDRGASGNTIYF
TGTGCCACCAGTGACAGGGGGGCCTCTGGAAACACCATATATTTT